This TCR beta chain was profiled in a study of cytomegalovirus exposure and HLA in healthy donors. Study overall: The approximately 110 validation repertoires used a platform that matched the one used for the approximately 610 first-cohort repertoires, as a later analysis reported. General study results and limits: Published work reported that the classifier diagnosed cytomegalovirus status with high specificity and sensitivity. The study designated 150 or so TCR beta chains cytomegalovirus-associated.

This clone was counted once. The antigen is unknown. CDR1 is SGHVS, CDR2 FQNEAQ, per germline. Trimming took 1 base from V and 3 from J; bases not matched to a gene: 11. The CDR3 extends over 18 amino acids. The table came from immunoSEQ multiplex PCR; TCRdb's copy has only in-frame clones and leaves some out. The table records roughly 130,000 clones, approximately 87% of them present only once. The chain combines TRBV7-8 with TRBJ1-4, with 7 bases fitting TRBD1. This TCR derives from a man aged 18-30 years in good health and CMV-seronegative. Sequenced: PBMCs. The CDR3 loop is CASSLVPGQRAPNEKLFF. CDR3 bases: TGTGCCAGCAGCTTAGTACCGGGACAGCGAGCACCTAATGAAAAACTGTTTTTT. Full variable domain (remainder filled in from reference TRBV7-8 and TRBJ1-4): GAGVSQSPRYKVAKRGQDVALRCDPISGHVSLFWYQQALGQGPEFLTYFQNEAQLDKSGLPSDRFFAERPEGSVSTLKIQRTQQEDSAVYLCASSLVPGQRAPNEKLFFGSGTQLSVL.